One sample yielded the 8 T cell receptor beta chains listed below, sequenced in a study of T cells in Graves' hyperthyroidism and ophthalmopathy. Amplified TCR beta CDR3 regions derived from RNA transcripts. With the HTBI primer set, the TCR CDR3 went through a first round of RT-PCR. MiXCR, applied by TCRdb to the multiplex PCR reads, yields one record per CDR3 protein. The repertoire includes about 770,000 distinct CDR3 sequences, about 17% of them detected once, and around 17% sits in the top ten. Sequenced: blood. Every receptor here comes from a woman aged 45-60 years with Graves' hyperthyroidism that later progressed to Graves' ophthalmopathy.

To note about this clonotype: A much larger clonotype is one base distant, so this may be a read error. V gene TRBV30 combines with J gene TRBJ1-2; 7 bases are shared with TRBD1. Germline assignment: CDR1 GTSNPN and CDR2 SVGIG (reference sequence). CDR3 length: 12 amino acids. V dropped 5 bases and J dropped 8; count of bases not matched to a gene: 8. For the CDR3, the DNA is TGTGCCTGGGGACAGGTCAGGGGCGGCTACACCTTC. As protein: CAWGQVRGGYTF.

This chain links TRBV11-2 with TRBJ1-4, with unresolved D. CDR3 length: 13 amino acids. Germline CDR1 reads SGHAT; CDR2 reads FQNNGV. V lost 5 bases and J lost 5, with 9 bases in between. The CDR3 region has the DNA TGTGCCAGCAGCCAAACCCTCAATGAAAAACTGTTTTTT. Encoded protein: CASSQTLNEKLFF.

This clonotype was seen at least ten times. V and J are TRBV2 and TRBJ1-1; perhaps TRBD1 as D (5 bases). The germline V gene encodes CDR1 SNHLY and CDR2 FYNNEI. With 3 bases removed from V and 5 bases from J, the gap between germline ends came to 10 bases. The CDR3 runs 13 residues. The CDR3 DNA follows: TGTGCCAGCAGTGAGGGGGGGTGGACTGAAGCTTTCTTT. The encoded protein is CASSEGGWTEAFF.

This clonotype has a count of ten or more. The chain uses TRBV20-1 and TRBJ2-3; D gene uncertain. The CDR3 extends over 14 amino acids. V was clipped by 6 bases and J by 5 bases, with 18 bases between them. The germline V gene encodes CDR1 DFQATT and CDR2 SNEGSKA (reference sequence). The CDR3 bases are TGCAGTGCCACCGACCCCAGTGGAGTAGATACGCAGTATTTT. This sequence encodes CSATDPSGVDTQYF.

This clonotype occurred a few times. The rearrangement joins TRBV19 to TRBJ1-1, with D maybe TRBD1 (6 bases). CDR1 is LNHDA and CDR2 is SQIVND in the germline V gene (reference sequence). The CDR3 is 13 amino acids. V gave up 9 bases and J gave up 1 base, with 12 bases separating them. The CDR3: CASRRGGNTEAFF. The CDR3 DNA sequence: TGTGCCAGCCGAAGGGGGGGGAACACTGAAGCTTTCTTT.

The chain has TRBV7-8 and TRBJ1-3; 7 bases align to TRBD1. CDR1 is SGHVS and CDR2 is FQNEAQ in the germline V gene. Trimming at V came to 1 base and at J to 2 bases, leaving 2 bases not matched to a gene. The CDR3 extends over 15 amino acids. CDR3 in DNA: TGTGCCAGCAGCTTAGGCGACAGGGCTGGAAACACCATATATTTT. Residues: CASSLGDRAGNTIYF. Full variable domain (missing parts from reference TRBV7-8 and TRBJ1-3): GAGVSQSPRYKVAKRGQDVALRCDPISGHVSLFWYQQALGQGPEFLTYFQNEAQLDKSGLPSDRFFAERPEGSVSTLKIQRTQQEDSAVYLCASSLGDRAGNTIYFGEGSWLTVV.

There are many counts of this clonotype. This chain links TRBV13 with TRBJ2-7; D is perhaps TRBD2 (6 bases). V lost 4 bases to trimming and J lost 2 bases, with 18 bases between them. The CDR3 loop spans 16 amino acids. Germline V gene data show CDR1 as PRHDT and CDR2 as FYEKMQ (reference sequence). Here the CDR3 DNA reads TGTGCCAGCAGCTCGGAGGGTGGGACTCCAACCTACGAGCAGTACTTC. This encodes CASSSEGGTPTYEQYF.

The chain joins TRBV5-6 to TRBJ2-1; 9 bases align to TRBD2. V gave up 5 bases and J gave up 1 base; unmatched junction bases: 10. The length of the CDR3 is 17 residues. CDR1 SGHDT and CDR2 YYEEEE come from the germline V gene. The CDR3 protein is CASSPAGGTASYNEQFF. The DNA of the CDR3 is TGTGCCAGCAGTCCAGCGGGGGGCACCGCATCCTACAATGAGCAGTTCTTC.